This T cell receptor (beta chain) was recorded in a study of spatial heterogeneity in lung cancer. Whole-study findings and limits: Alpha chain coverage of tumor T cells was estimated at about 7%, and beta chain coverage at 11% to 15%. How many expanded intratumoral alpha and beta TCRs were present tracked the tumor mutation count, which was a count of nonsynonymous mutations.

The CDR3 is 11 residues long. Trimming pared 1 base from V and 11 bases from J, leaving 4 bases between. Using its own MiXCR run on the 5' RACE reads, TCRdb lists one record per CDR3 protein. Of about 3,600 distinct CDR3 sequences listed, roughly 4% were seen once; the top ten hold roughly half. Time point given: sample taken at primary tumor resection. TCRs were sequenced from unsorted whole RNA of tumor, nontumor lung or PBMC. This clonotype was recorded many times. Its matching antigen is unknown. This receptor was taken from a male donor with early-stage non-small cell lung cancer. This chain connects TRBV5-3 to TRBJ1-6; D not resolved. TRBV5-3 is annotated as an ORF whose role is uncertain. The material sequenced was lung tumor tissue, taken at surgery. This CDR3 is CARSLYAPLHF. The CDR3 DNA reads as TGTGCCAGAAGCTTGTACGCACCCCTCCACTTT.